Listed here is a single TCR beta chain. In the study's own analysis: Estimation of nucleated cell counts relied on the amplification of reference gene primers. Here immunoSEQ multiplex PCR was the method, and the copy in TCRdb shows in-frame clones only, minus some. V, J and clone size reflect that table, while D and trimming were determined from the DNA. This table holds 450,000 to 600,000 clones, around 90% found once. The CDR3 is 13 amino acids. V shed 4 bases, J shed 7 bases, and the junction held 6 bases outside the gene matches. This specimen comes from a study of blood T cell repertoires in COVID-19. In the study overall: Researchers got acute and convalescent COVID-19 samples from the United States, Italy and Spain.

The chain has TRBV12-3 or TRBV12-4 and TRBJ1-2; TRBD1 matches at 7 bases. The source is a woman between 18 and 29 years old who had recovered from COVID-19. The specimen sequenced was PBMCs or T cells enriched from blood (not recorded which). The DNA of the CDR3 is TGTGCCAGCAGTTCAGGGGGGATGAGTGGCTACACCTTC. Amino acid sequence: CASSSGGMSGYTF.